Listed below are T cell receptor beta chains from one sample, sequenced in a study of blood T cell repertoires in COVID-19. The repertoire was sequenced with immunoSEQ multiplex PCR; TCRdb's copy has only in-frame clones and lacks some. The table includes about 480,000 clones, 75% to 90% detected once. The material sequenced was peripheral blood. The receptors were sampled from a young woman with acute or convalescent COVID-19. The CDR3 runs from the conserved cysteine through the conserved F or W. Each record gives: V gene, CDR3 protein.

TRBV4-2	CASSQVMGAGTGELFF
TRBV5-8	CASSEGDRVQETQYF
TRBV28	CASSFSGQLNNEQFF
TRBV4-2	CASSQGLGDIEETQYF
TRBV29-1	CSGVLNGDGGYTF
TRBV19	CASSMGRVAYNEQFF
TRBV4-1	CASSQRLGERGYTF
TRBV24-1	CATSAGGSGTEAFF
TRBV7-2	CASSTRPGQGMTEAFF
TRBV7-8	CASSLYLPAGWGANTGELFF
TRBV28	CASSTYPDTEAFF
TRBV29-1	CSVAGPTHEQYF
TRBV7-3	CASSLTQDSLNEQFF